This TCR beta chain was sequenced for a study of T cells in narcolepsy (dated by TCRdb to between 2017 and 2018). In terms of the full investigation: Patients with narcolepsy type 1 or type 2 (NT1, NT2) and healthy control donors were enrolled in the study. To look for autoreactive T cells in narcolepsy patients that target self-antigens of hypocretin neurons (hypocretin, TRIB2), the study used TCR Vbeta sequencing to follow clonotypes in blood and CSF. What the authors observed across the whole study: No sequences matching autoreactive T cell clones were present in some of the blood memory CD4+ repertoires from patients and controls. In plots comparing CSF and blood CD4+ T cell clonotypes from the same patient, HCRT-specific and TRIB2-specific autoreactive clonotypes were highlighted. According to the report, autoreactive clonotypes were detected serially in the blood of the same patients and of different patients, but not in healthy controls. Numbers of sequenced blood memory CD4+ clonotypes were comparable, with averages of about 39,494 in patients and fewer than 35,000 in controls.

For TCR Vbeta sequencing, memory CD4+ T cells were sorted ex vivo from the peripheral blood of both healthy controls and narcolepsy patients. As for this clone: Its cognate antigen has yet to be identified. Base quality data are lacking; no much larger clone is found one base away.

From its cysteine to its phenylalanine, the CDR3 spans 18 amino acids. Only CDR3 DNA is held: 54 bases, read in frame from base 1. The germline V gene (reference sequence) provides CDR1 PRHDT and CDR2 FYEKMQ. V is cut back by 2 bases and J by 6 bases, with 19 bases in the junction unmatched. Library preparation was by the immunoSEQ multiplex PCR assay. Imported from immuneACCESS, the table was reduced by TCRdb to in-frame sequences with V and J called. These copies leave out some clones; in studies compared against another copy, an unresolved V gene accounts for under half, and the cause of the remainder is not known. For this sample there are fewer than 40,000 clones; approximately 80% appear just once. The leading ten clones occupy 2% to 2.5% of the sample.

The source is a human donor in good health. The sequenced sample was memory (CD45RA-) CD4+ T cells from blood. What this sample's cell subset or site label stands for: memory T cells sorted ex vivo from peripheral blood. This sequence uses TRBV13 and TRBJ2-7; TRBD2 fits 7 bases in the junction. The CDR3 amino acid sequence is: CASSLSTTLADTLGEQYF. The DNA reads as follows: TGTGCCAGCAGCTTATCCACTACGCTAGCGGACACCTTAGGCGAGCAGTACTTC.